This T cell receptor (beta chain) stems from a study of T cell responses to AZD1222 COVID-19 vaccine. Whole-study results and caveats: An increase in Spike-specific TCR breadth and depth was observed after two AZD1222 doses. Among AZD1222 vaccinees, only 5 to 7 were seropositive at baseline.

TCRdb keeps only in-frame clones here, not all; method: immunoSEQ multiplex PCR. The sample carries 90,000 to 130,000 clones, 65% to 85% recorded once. V was trimmed by 5 bases and J by 5 bases, leaving 9 bases between them. Germline V gene sequence: CDR1 KGHDR, CDR2 SFDVKD. The CDR3 loop spans 13 amino acids. Points on this clone: What it recognizes is unknown.

The chain is built from TRBV24-1 and TRBJ2-1; D ambiguous. Sequenced here: peripheral blood, sampled on day 0 of AZD1222 vaccination. This TCR came from an adult in good health. In nucleotides, the CDR3 is TGTGCCACCAGTGTCTTTGCCAACAATGAGCAGTTCTTC. Translating it yields CATSVFANNEQFF.